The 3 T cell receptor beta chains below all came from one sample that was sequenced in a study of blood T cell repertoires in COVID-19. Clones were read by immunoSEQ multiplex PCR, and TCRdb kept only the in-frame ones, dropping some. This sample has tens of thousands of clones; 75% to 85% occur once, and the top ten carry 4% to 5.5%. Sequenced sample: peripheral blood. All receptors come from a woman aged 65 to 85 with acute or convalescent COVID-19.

The CDR3 loop reads CASSMQGNYGYTF. Here the CDR3 DNA reads TGTGCCAGCAGCATGCAGGGGAACTATGGCTACACCTTC. The rearrangement uses TRBV5-4 and TRBJ1-2; D may be TRBD1 (6 bases). This CDR3 is built from 13 residues. In germline, CDR1 is SGHNT, CDR2 YYREEE (reference sequence). V was shortened by 4 bases and J by 2 bases, with 9 bases between the two germline ends.

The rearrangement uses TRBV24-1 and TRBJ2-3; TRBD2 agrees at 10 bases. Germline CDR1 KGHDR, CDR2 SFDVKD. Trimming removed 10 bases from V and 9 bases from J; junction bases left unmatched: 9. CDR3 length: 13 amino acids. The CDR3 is CATQSSGGATQYF. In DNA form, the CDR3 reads TGTGCCACTCAGTCAAGCGGGGGGGCCACGCAGTATTTT.

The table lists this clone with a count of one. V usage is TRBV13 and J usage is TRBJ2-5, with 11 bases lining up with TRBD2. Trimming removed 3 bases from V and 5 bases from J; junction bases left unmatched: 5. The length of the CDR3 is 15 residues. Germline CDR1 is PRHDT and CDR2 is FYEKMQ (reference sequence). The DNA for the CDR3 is TGTGCCAGCAGCTTTAGCGGGGGGGCATTTGAGACCCAGTACTTC. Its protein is CASSFSGGAFETQYF. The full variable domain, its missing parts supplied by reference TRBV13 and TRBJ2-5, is AAGVIQSPRHLIKEKRETATLKCYPIPRHDTVYWYQQGPGQDPQFLISFYEKMQSDKGSIPDRFSAQQFSDYHSELNMSSLELGDSALYFCASSFSGGAFETQYFGPGTRLLVL.